The rows below give T cell receptor beta chains drawn from one sample of a study of blood T cell repertoires in COVID-19. Profiled with immunoSEQ multiplex PCR; TCRdb holds only in-frame clones, not every one. The data contain about 88,000 clones, about 88% of them singletons. Material for sequencing was peripheral blood. The receptor source for this set is a woman of 80 years or more with acute or convalescent COVID-19. The CDR3 runs from the conserved cysteine through the conserved F or W. A D gene is named only where the DNA matches it firmly. Clone size is given for some rows only: seen once, a few or many times, or a class if the clone is expanded.

V gene,clone size,CDR3 length,D gene,J gene,CDR3 protein,CDR3 DNA
TRBV19,.,14,.,TRBJ1-2,CASSMGASYYGYTF,TGTGCCAGTAGTATGGGGGCGTCCTACTATGGCTACACCTTC
TRBV10-3,.,16,TRBD1,TRBJ1-6,CAISESRDRANSPLHF,TGTGCCATCAGTGAGTCGAGGGACAGGGCTAATTCACCCCTCCACTTT
TRBV18,.,14,TRBD2,TRBJ2-7,CASSPSSGSYEQYF,TGTGCCAGCTCACCCTCTAGCGGGAGTTACGAGCAGTACTTC
TRBV14,.,19,.,TRBJ1-6,CASSQSVGGPSSYNSPLHF,TGTGCCAGCAGCCAAAGTGTCGGCGGGCCGAGCTCCTATAATTCACCCCTCCACTTT
TRBV5-1,.,14,.,TRBJ1-4,CASSQEVDGEKLFF,TGCGCCAGCAGCCAGGAGGTCGACGGTGAAAAACTGTTTTTT
TRBV5-1,.,14,TRBD1,TRBJ1-1,CASSPGGMNTEAFF,TGCGCCAGCAGCCCAGGGGGAATGAACACTGAAGCTTTCTTT
TRBV11-3,.,14,.,TRBJ2-2,CASSLEALTGELFF,TGTGCCAGCAGCTTAGAGGCCCTCACCGGGGAGCTGTTTTTT
TRBV6-1,.,18,TRBD2,TRBJ2-3,CASSEGVSGGANVDTQYF,TGTGCCAGCAGTGAAGGTGTTAGCGGGGGGGCAAATGTAGATACGCAGTATTTT
TRBV5-1,.,14,TRBD1,TRBJ1-1,CASSGGQGANEAFF,TGCGCCAGCAGCGGGGGACAGGGGGCTAATGAAGCTTTCTTT
TRBV30,.,11,.,TRBJ2-5,CAWSALETQYF,TGTGCCTGGAGTGCCTTGGAGACCCAGTACTTC
TRBV6-6,many,11,.,TRBJ2-5,CASSLRGTQYF,TGTGCCAGCAGTCTTAGAGGTACCCAGTACTTC
TRBV11-1,.,15,.,TRBJ2-5,CASSPRTEYQETQYF,TGTGCCAGCAGCCCCCGGACAGAGTACCAAGAGACCCAGTACTTC
TRBV30,.,13,.,TRBJ2-3,CAWSQILGDTQYF,TGTGCCTGGAGTCAGATCCTCGGGGATACGCAGTATTTT
TRBV7-2,.,15,TRBD1,TRBJ1-2,CASSLGDRKNYGYTF,TGTGCCAGCAGCTTAGGGGACAGGAAAAACTATGGCTACACCTTC
TRBV5-1,.,15,.,TRBJ1-5,CASSLRGAANQPQHF,TGCGCCAGCAGCTTGCGGGGAGCGGCTAATCAGCCCCAGCATTTT
TRBV10-3,.,14,TRBD1,TRBJ2-2,CAITGQGETGELFF,TGTGCCATCACCGGACAGGGCGAGACCGGGGAGCTGTTTTTT
TRBV27,.,15,TRBD1,TRBJ1-5,CASSERGQYNQPQHF,TGTGCCAGCAGTGAACGGGGACAGTACAATCAGCCCCAGCATTTT
TRBV7-7,once,14,TRBD1,TRBJ2-1,CASSSTGGGNEQFF,TGTGCTAGCAGCTCGACAGGGGGAGGGAATGAGCAGTTCTTC
TRBV6-1,once,13,.,TRBJ2-2,CASSDYYTGELFF,TGTGCCAGCAGTGATTATTACACCGGGGAGCTGTTTTTT
TRBV6-5,.,13,.,TRBJ1-2,CASFLRGNYGYTF,TGTGCCAGCTTCCTACGGGGGAACTATGGCTACACCTTC
TRBV28,.,14,.,TRBJ1-6,CASSLSPGNSPLHF,TGTGCCAGCAGTTTATCGCCCGGGAATTCACCCCTCCACTTT
TRBV2,.,16,TRBD1,TRBJ2-5,CASSEARTGGQETQYF,TGTGCCAGCAGTGAAGCTCGCACAGGGGGGCAAGAGACCCAGTACTTC
TRBV18,.,15,.,TRBJ1-1,CASSPNQGGETEAFF,TGTGCCAGCTCACCAAATCAGGGCGGGGAAACTGAAGCTTTCTTT
TRBV6-2/TRBV6-3,.,15,.,TRBJ1-2,CASSSFSQTGYGYTF,TGTGCCAGCAGTTCATTCTCCCAGACGGGCTATGGCTACACCTTC
TRBV11-2,.,15,.,TRBJ1-3,CASSTTEWTGNTIYF,TGTGCCAGCAGCACGACGGAGTGGACTGGAAACACCATATATTTT
TRBV19,once,16,TRBD2,TRBJ2-1,CASRSSTSGDYNEQFF,TGTGCCAGTAGATCCTCTACTAGCGGGGACTACAATGAGCAGTTCTTC
TRBV11-3,.,15,.,TRBJ2-1,CASSLARGAYNEQFF,TGTGCCAGCAGCTTAGCCAGGGGGGCCTACAATGAGCAGTTCTTC
TRBV6-6,.,14,.,TRBJ1-4,CASSRQVTNEKLFF,TGTGCCAGCAGCCGACAGGTCACTAATGAAAAACTGTTTTTT
TRBV25-1,.,16,TRBD1,TRBJ2-1,CASSGRTGDTYNEQFF,TGTGCCAGCAGTGGCCGGACAGGGGATACCTACAATGAGCAGTTCTTC
TRBV18,.,16,TRBD1,TRBJ2-2,CASSPRGTGYTGELFF,TGTGCCAGCTCACCACGCGGGACAGGTTACACCGGGGAGCTGTTTTTT
TRBV10-3,.,13,.,TRBJ1-1,CAISGQMNTEAFF,TGTGCCATCAGCGGACAGATGAACACTGAAGCTTTCTTT
TRBV24-1,once,15,TRBD2,TRBJ2-1,CATQQGTSGYNEQFF,TGTGCCACCCAGCAGGGGACTAGCGGGTACAATGAGCAGTTCTTC
TRBV2,few,14,.,TRBJ2-1,CASSLSAVYNEQFF,TGTGCCAGCAGCCTATCAGCGGTATACAATGAGCAGTTCTTC
TRBV9,.,14,.,TRBJ2-2,CASSVTRGGGELFF,TGTGCCAGCAGCGTGACCCGAGGAGGCGGGGAGCTGTTTTTT
TRBV27,.,14,.,TRBJ1-2,CASRIAGRGYGYTF,TGTGCCAGCAGGATCGCTGGCAGGGGCTATGGCTACACCTTC
TRBV18,.,15,TRBD2,TRBJ2-2,CASSELAANTGELFF,TGTGCCAGCTCCGAACTAGCGGCGAACACCGGGGAGCTGTTTTTT
TRBV12-3/TRBV12-4,.,13,TRBD1,TRBJ1-3,CASSQGAQGTIYF,TGTGCCAGCAGCCAGGGGGCGCAGGGCACCATATATTTT
TRBV6-1,few,15,TRBD1,TRBJ2-7,CASSEDATGAYEQYF,TGTGCCAGCAGTGAAGACGCGACAGGGGCCTACGAGCAGTACTTC
TRBV5-4,.,17,TRBD2,TRBJ2-7,CASSRGGAGGASYEQYF,TGTGCCAGCAGCCGCGGTGGAGCGGGGGGGGCCTCCTACGAGCAGTACTTC
TRBV7-9,.,14,TRBD1,TRBJ2-3,CASSLAQGADTQYF,TGTGCCAGCAGCTTAGCACAGGGGGCAGATACGCAGTATTTT
TRBV24-1,.,12,.,TRBJ2-5,CATSDPSQTQYF,TGTGCCACCAGTGATCCCTCCCAGACCCAGTACTTC
TRBV19,.,13,.,TRBJ1-1,CASTGRGIAEAFF,TGTGCCAGTACTGGCAGGGGTATCGCTGAAGCTTTCTTT
TRBV25-1,.,14,.,TRBJ1-1,CASSDPDKNTEAFF,TGTGCCAGCAGTGACCCCGACAAGAACACTGAAGCTTTCTTT
TRBV7-9,.,16,TRBD2,TRBJ2-1,CASSCGLAGGNNEQFF,TGTGCCAGCAGCTGCGGACTAGCGGGAGGAAACAATGAGCAGTTCTTC
TRBV4-3,.,16,TRBD2,TRBJ2-1,CASSQSRLADYNEQFF,TGCGCCAGCAGCCAATCCCGACTAGCAGACTACAATGAGCAGTTCTTC
TRBV4-2,.,16,TRBD2,TRBJ2-2,CASSQRGLADTGELFF,TGTGCCAGCAGCCAAAGGGGACTAGCGGACACCGGGGAGCTGTTTTTT
TRBV4-3,.,15,.,TRBJ2-3,CASSQDLASTDTQYF,TGCGCCAGCAGCCAAGACTTGGCTAGCACAGATACGCAGTATTTT
TRBV5-4,.,14,.,TRBJ2-5,CASSLGSVQETQYF,TGTGCCAGCAGCTTGGGCTCAGTACAAGAGACCCAGTACTTC
TRBV11-3,.,18,TRBD2,TRBJ2-2,CASSLDVGAGGGTGELFF,TGTGCCAGCAGCTTAGATGTTGGAGCGGGAGGAGGGACCGGGGAGCTGTTTTTT
TRBV20-1,.,11,.,TRBJ2-3,CSANPGDTQYF,TGCAGTGCAAACCCAGGGGATACGCAGTATTTT
TRBV29-1,.,13,.,TRBJ1-4,CSVGAVAGEKLFF,TGCAGCGTCGGCGCTGTTGCAGGTGAAAAACTGTTTTTT
TRBV27,.,14,.,TRBJ2-6,CASSLLSGANVLTF,TGTGCCAGCAGTCTCCTCTCTGGGGCCAACGTCCTGACTTTC
TRBV5-1,.,16,TRBD2,TRBJ2-1,CASSLSAGLAKNEQFF,TGCGCCAGCAGCTTGTCCGCGGGACTAGCGAAAAATGAGCAGTTCTTC
TRBV9,.,17,TRBD1,TRBJ1-2,CASSAGVGTGSASGYTF,TGTGCCAGCAGCGCAGGGGTGGGGACAGGGAGCGCATCTGGCTACACCTTC
TRBV18,.,13,.,TRBJ1-2,CASSPAATEGYTF,TGTGCCAGCTCACCTGCGGCGACTGAGGGCTACACCTTC